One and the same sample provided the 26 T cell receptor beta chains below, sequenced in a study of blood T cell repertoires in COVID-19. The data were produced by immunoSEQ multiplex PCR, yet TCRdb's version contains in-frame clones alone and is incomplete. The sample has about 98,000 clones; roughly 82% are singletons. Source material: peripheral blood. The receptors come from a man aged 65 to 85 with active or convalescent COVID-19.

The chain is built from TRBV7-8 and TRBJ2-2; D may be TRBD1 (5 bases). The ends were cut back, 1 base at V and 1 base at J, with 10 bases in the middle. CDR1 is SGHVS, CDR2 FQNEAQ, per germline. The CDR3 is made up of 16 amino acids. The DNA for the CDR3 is TGTGCCAGCAGCTTAGAGGCAGGGATGAACACCGGGGAGCTGTTTTTT. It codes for CASSLEAGMNTGELFF.

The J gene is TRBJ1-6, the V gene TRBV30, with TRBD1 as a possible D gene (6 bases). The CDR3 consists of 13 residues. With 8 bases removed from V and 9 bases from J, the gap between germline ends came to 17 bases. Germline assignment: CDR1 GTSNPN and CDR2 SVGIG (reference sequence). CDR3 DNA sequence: TGTGCCGGGGGATGGACAGTACCTTCACCCCTCCACTTT. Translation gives CAGGWTVPSPLHF.

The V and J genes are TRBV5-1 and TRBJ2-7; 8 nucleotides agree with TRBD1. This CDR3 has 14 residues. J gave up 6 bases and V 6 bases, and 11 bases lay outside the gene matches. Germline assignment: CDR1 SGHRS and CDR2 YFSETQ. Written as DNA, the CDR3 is TGCGCCAGCAAATTTACGGGACAGGTGTCCGAGCAGTACTTC. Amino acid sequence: CASKFTGQVSEQYF.

The chain's CDR3 is CASSQLAGGWGETQYF. CDR3 nucleotide sequence: TGCGCCAGCAGCCAACTAGCGGGGGGCTGGGGTGAGACCCAGTACTTC. This chain joins TRBV4-1 and TRBJ2-5; 11 bases align to TRBD2. This CDR3 region has 16 residues. CDR1 MGHRA and CDR2 YSYEKL come from the germline V gene. Trimming at V came to 2 bases and at J to 5 bases, leaving 7 bases not matched to a gene.

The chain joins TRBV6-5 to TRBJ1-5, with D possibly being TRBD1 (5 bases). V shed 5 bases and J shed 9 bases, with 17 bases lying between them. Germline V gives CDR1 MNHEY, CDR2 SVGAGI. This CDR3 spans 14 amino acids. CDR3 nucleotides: TGTGCCAGCAGTCCCTACGGGGGTTCTCTGCCCCAGCATTTT. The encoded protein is CASSPYGGSLPQHF.

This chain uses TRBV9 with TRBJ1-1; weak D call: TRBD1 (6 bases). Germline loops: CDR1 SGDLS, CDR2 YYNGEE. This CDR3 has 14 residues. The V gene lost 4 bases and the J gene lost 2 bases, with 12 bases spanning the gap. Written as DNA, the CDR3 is TGTGCCAGCAGCCTAGACAGGCTAAACACTGAAGCTTTCTTT. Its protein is CASSLDRLNTEAFF.

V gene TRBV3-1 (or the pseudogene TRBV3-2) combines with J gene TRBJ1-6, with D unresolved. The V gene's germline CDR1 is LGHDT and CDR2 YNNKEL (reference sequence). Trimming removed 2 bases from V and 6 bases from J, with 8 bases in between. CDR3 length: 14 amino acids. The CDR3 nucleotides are TGTGCCAGCAGCCAACCAGGTTTTAATTCACCCCTCCACTTT. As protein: CASSQPGFNSPLHF.

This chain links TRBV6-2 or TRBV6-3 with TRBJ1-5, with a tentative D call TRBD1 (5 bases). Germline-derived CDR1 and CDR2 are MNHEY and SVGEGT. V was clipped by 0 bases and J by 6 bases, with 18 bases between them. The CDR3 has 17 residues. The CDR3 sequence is CASSYSGETVSSQPQHF. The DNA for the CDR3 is TGTGCCAGCAGTTACTCGGGTGAGACAGTCTCTAGTCAGCCCCAGCATTTT.

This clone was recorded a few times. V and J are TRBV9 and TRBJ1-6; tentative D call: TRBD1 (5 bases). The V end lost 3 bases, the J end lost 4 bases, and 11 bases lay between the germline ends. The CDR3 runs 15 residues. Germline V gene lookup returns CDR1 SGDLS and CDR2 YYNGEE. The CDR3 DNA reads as TGTGCCAGCAGCGCCGCGGGGCGGTATAATTCACCCCTCCACTTT. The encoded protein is CASSAAGRYNSPLHF.

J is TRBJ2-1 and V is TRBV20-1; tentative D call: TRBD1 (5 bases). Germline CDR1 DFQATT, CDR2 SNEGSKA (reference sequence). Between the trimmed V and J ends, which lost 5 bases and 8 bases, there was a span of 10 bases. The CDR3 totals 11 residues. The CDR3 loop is CSAQGFDEQFF. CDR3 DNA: TGCAGTGCTCAGGGATTTGATGAGCAGTTCTTC.

The CDR3 protein is CASSQSFGTGWVTEAFF. DNA for the CDR3: TGTGCCAGCAGCCAGTCATTTGGGACAGGGTGGGTCACTGAAGCTTTCTTT. J is TRBJ1-1 and V is TRBV3-1 (or the pseudogene TRBV3-2); 9 positions match TRBD1. There are 17 residues in the CDR3. V trimming: 3 bases; J trimming: 4 bases; junction bases outside the gene matches: 12. Germline lookup yields CDR1 LGHDT and CDR2 YNNKEL (reference sequence).

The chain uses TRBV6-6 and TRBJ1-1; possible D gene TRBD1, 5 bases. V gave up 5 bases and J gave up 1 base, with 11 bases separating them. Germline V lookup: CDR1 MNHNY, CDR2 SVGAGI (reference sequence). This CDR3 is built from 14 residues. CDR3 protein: CASSKDSPNTEAFF. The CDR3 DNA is TGTGCCAGCAGTAAAGACAGTCCGAACACTGAAGCTTTCTTT.

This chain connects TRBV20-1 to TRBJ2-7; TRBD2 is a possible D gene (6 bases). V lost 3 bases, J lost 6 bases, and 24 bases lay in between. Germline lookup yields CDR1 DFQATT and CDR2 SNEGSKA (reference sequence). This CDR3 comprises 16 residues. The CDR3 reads CSASDTGTAPTCEQYF. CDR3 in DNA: TGCAGTGCTAGTGATACCGGGACTGCTCCAACCTGCGAGCAGTACTTC.

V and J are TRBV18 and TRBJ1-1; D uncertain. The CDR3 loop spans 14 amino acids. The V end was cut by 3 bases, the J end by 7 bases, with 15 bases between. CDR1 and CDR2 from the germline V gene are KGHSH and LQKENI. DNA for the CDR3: TGTGCCAGCTCACCTTCCCCAGGCTCGATTGAAGCTTTCTTT. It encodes CASSPSPGSIEAFF.

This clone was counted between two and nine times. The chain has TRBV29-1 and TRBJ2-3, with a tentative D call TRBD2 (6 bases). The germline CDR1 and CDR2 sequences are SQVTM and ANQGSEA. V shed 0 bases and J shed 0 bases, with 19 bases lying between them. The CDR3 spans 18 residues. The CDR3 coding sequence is TGCAGCGTTGAAGATGGGTACGGGGGATTCACTAGCACAGATACGCAGTATTTT. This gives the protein CSVEDGYGGFTSTDTQYF.

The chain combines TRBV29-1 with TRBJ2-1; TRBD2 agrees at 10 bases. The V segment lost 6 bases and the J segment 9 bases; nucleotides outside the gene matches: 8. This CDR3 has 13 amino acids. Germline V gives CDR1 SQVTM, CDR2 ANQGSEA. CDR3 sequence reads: CSVLIAGGGEQFF. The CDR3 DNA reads TGCAGCGTGCTGATAGCGGGGGGCGGTGAGCAGTTCTTC.

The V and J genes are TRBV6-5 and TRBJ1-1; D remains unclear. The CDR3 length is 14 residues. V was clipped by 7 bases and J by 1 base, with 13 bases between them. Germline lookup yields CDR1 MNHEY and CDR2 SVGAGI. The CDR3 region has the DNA TGTGCCAGCACGGGGATTGGCGGGAACACTGAAGCTTTCTTT. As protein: CASTGIGGNTEAFF.

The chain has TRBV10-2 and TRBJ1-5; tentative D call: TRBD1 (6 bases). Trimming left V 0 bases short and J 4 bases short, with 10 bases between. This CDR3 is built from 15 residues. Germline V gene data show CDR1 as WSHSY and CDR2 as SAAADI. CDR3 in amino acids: CASSESRDMNQPQHF. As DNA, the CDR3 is TGCGCCAGCAGTGAGTCCCGGGACATGAATCAGCCCCAGCATTTT.

CDR3 protein: CASSYMPGDQETQYF. CDR3 nucleotide sequence: TGTGCCAGCAGTTACATGCCAGGGGACCAAGAGACCCAGTACTTC. The rearrangement uses TRBV6-2 or TRBV6-3 and TRBJ2-5; the D gene is possibly TRBD1 (6 bases). V dropped 2 bases and J dropped 0 bases, with 10 bases sitting between them. Germline CDR1 and CDR2: MNHEY and SVGEGT. This CDR3 region has 15 residues.

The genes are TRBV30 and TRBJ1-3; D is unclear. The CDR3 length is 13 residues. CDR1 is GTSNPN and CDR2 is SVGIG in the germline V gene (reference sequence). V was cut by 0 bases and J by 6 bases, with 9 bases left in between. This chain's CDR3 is CAWSVHVQNTIYF. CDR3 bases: TGTGCCTGGAGTGTACATGTCCAAAACACCATATATTTT.

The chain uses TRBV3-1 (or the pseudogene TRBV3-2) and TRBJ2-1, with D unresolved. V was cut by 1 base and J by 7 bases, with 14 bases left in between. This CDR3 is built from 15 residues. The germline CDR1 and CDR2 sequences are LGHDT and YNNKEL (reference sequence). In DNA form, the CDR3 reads TGTGCCAGCAGCCAAGGCCAAGTGGGCTTGAATGAGCAGTTCTTC. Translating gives CASSQGQVGLNEQFF.

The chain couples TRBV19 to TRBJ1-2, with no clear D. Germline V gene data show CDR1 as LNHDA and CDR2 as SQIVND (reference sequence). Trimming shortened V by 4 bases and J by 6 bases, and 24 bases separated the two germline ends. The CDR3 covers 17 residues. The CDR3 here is CASSTGGTRVNKNGYTF. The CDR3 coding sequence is TGTGCCAGTAGTACAGGAGGCACAAGGGTGAATAAGAATGGCTACACCTTC.

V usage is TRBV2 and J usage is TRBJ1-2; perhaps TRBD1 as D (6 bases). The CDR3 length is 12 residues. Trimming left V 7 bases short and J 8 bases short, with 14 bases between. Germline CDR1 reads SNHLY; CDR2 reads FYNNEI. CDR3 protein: CASIPGVGGYTF. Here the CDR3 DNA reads TGTGCCAGCATACCAGGGGTCGGGGGCTACACCTTC.

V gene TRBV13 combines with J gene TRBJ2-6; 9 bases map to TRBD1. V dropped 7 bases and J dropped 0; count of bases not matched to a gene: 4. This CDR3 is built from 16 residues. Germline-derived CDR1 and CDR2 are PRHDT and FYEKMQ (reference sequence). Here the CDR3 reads CASTHRGPSGANVLTF. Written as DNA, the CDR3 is TGTGCCAGCACGCACAGGGGGCCCTCTGGGGCCAACGTCCTGACTTTC.

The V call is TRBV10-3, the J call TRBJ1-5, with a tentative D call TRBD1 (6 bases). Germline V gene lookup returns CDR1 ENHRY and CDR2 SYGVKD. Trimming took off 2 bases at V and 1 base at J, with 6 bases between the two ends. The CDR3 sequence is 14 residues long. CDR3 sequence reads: CAISEQGSNQPQHF. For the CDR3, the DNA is TGTGCCATCAGTGAGCAGGGGAGCAATCAGCCCCAGCATTTT.

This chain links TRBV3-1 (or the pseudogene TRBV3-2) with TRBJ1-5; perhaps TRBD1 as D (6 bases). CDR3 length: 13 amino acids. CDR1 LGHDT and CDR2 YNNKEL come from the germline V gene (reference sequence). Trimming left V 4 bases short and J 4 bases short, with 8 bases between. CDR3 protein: CASSRTVNQPQHF. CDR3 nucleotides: TGTGCCAGCAGCCGGACAGTAAATCAGCCCCAGCATTTT.